The next 22 T cell receptor beta chains were all read from a single sample in a study of cytomegalovirus exposure and HLA in healthy donors. Vbeta (60) and Jbeta (13) primers were used in the PCR. Libraries were prepared by immunoSEQ multiplex PCR; TCRdb keeps only in-frame clonotypes and omits some of them. Among 150,000 to 200,000 clones listed, roughly 80% were seen once. Source material: PBMCs. The receptor source for this set is a young man in good health and CMV-seropositive.

The chain is built from TRBV6-1 and TRBJ1-4, with 7 bases lining up with TRBD1. The germline CDR1 and CDR2 sequences are MNHNS and SASEGT. J gave up 8 bases and V 5 bases, and 8 bases lay outside the gene matches. CDR3 length: 14 residues. As DNA, the CDR3 is TGTGCCAGCAGTACGGGACAGCTAGGAGAAAAACTGTTTTTT. This translates into CASSTGQLGEKLFF.

The chain recombines TRBV6-5 with TRBJ1-1; 7 positions match TRBD1. Trimming removed 3 bases from V and 5 bases from J; junction bases left unmatched: 3. The germline gives CDR1 MNHEY, CDR2 SVGAGI. The CDR3 has 13 amino acids. CDR3 bases: TGTGCCAGCAGTTATCAGGGGGGAACTGAAGCTTTCTTT. Translation gives CASSYQGGTEAFF.

V and J are TRBV7-9 and TRBJ2-7; possible D gene TRBD2, 5 bases. V lost 2 bases and J 3 bases, leaving 17 bases between the germline ends. The CDR3 has 16 residues. Germline CDR1 is SEHNR and CDR2 is FQNEAQ (reference sequence). CDR3 DNA sequence: TGTGCCAGCAGCTTAAGTTCTCCGGGGTCTGGCTACGAGCAGTACTTC. Translation: CASSLSSPGSGYEQYF.

This chain joins TRBV11-3 and TRBJ2-3; TRBD2 aligns across 10 bases. The CDR3 has 16 residues. Germline assignment: CDR1 SGHNT and CDR2 YENEEA. Trimming removed 3 bases from V and 4 bases from J; junction bases left unmatched: 7. DNA for the CDR3: TGTGCCAGCAGCTTGGGGCTAGCGGGAGCTTCAGATACGCAGTATTTT. Protein: CASSLGLAGASDTQYF.

The chain has TRBV27 and TRBJ2-1, with 9 bases aligning to TRBD2. V trimming: 5 bases; J trimming: 0 bases; junction bases outside the gene matches: 8. The germline V gene encodes CDR1 MNHEY and CDR2 SMNVEV (reference sequence). This CDR3 spans 17 amino acids. CDR3 in amino acids: CASSGPGLASSYNEQFF. CDR3 DNA: TGTGCCAGCAGTGGTCCGGGACTAGCAAGCTCCTACAATGAGCAGTTCTTC.

V and J are TRBV11-2 and TRBJ2-2, with a tentative D call TRBD2 (6 bases). The germline CDR1 and CDR2 sequences are SGHAT and FQNNGV. V was cut by 2 bases and J by 0 bases, with 7 bases left in between. This CDR3 region has 15 residues. DNA for the CDR3: TGTGCCAGCAGCTTATGGGGGGCGAACACCGGGGAGCTGTTTTTT. Its protein product is CASSLWGANTGELFF.

The chain combines TRBV5-1 with TRBJ2-5; perhaps TRBD1 as D (6 bases). The DNA end lines up better with TRBJ2-7; the J call may be wrong. The germline CDR1 and CDR2 sequences are SGHRS and YFSETQ. The CDR3 consists of 14 residues. The CDR3 spells CASSLQGTRYEQYF. The CDR3 DNA reads TGCGCCAGCAGCTTACAGGGTACCAGGTACGAGCAGTACTTC.

This sequence joins TRBV11-3 and TRBJ2-7, with D unclear. V was trimmed by 5 bases and J by 2 bases, leaving 13 bases between them. The germline CDR1 and CDR2 sequences are SGHNT and YENEEA. The CDR3 sequence is 14 residues long. CDR3 amino acids: CASSPPWAPYEQYF. The DNA of the CDR3 is TGTGCCAGCAGCCCTCCCTGGGCCCCCTACGAGCAGTACTTC.

CDR3 nucleotides: TGTGCCAGCAGCCTCCCCAATCAGCCCCAGCATTTT. Translation gives CASSLPNQPQHF. V is TRBV7-2 and J is TRBJ1-5; no clear D. V lost 5 bases and J lost 3, with 5 bases in between. CDR3 length: 12 residues. Per the germline V gene, CDR1 is SGHTA and CDR2 is FQGNSA.

This chain uses TRBV18 with TRBJ2-2, with TRBD2 matching over 7 bases. V lost 3 bases to trimming and J lost 2 bases; unmatched junction nucleotides: 6. The CDR3 length is 16 residues. The germline V gene encodes CDR1 KGHSH and CDR2 LQKENI. CDR3 nucleotides: TGTGCCAGCTCACCTCCGAGCGGGATAAACACCGGGGAGCTGTTTTTT. As protein: CASSPPSGINTGELFF.

The V gene is TRBV7-8, the J gene TRBJ1-5, with 9 positions matching TRBD1. The germline V gene encodes CDR1 SGHVS and CDR2 FQNEAQ. The CDR3 totals 16 residues. Trimming took 4 bases from V and 6 from J; bases not matched to a gene: 10. CDR3 in DNA: TGTGCCAGCAGCTCCCACCCGGGACAGGGTGTTCAGCCCCAGCATTTT. Amino acids: CASSSHPGQGVQPQHF.

The chain is built from TRBV18 and TRBJ2-3; D not resolved. The CDR3 extends over 15 amino acids. CDR1 and CDR2 (germline): KGHSH, LQKENI. Trimming took 6 bases from V and 6 from J, leaving 19 bases between them. This CDR3 is CASSTSSLVSDTQYF. CDR3 sequence (DNA): TGTGCCAGCTCGACCAGTTCTCTAGTTTCGGATACGCAGTATTTT.

This rearrangement joins TRBV28 to TRBJ1-1, with D perhaps TRBD1 (6 bases). Trimming took 5 bases from V and 3 from J, leaving 16 bases between them. The CDR3 is 15 amino acids. CDR1 is MDHEN and CDR2 is SYDVKM in the germline V gene. CDR3: CASSTSWGRDTEAFF. CDR3 nucleotides: TGTGCCAGCAGTACTTCATGGGGGCGCGACACTGAAGCTTTCTTT.

The chain links TRBV29-1 to TRBJ2-1, with 7 bases identical to TRBD2. Germline values: CDR1 SQVTM, CDR2 ANQGSEA. J lost 0 bases, V lost 4 bases, and 3 bases had no gene match. The CDR3 consists of 14 residues. CDR3 bases: TGCAGCGTTGTTTGGACTAGCTCCTACAATGAGCAGTTCTTC. Residues: CSVVWTSSYNEQFF.

The genes are TRBV6-1 and TRBJ2-2; D unresolved. V was pared by 3 bases and J by 3 bases, with 11 bases between. The CDR3 is 15 residues long. Germline V CDR1 and CDR2: MNHNS, SASEGT. Here the CDR3 reads CASSDSVQYTGELFF. The CDR3 region has the DNA TGTGCCAGCAGTGACTCTGTACAGTACACCGGGGAGCTGTTTTTT.

The chain carries TRBV5-1 and TRBJ1-3; D is uncertain. Deletions cut 0 bases from V and 8 bases from J, with 12 bases between. The CDR3 contains 14 residues. Germline V lookup: CDR1 SGHRS, CDR2 YFSETQ. CDR3 bases: TGCGCCAGCAGCTTGGGGTCAGGCGTGGACACCATATATTTT. Translating it yields CASSLGSGVDTIYF.

The chain has TRBV9 and TRBJ1-1, with a weak D call TRBD1 (5 bases). V was pared by 3 bases and J by 7 bases, with 13 bases between. There are 13 residues in the CDR3. CDR1 is SGDLS and CDR2 is YYNGEE in the germline V gene. The CDR3 loop reads CASSGVGRGEAFF. In DNA, the CDR3 is TGTGCCAGCAGCGGTGTGGGGAGGGGTGAAGCTTTCTTT.

The chain recombines TRBV2 with TRBJ2-5; maybe TRBD2 (7 bases). The ends were cut back, 7 bases at V and 4 bases at J, with 19 bases in the middle. Looked up from germline, CDR1 is SNHLY and CDR2 is FYNNEI. The CDR3 has 15 amino acids. CDR3 in amino acids: CASTLGGPVSETQYF. Written as DNA, the CDR3 is TGTGCCAGCACCTTGGGGGGGCCTGTATCAGAGACCCAGTACTTC.

J is TRBJ1-1 and V is TRBV5-1, with D unclear. The CDR3 is 13 residues long. The V end lost 0 bases, the J end lost 5 bases, and 8 bases lay between the germline ends. CDR1 SGHRS and CDR2 YFSETQ come from the germline V gene. CDR3 loop: CASSLAGVTEAFF. CDR3 DNA sequence: TGCGCCAGCAGCTTGGCCGGGGTTACTGAAGCTTTCTTT.

This clone turned up a few times. The J gene is TRBJ1-4, the V gene TRBV6-5; D call uncertain. V dropped 6 bases and J dropped 4 bases, with 12 bases sitting between them. This CDR3 region has 14 residues. Germline CDR1 reads MNHEY; CDR2 reads SVGAGI. CDR3 amino acids: CASSTSGSNEKLFF. The CDR3 DNA reads TGTGCCAGCAGCACAAGCGGCAGTAATGAAAAACTGTTTTTT.

V and J are TRBV15 and TRBJ2-1; D may be TRBD2 (6 bases). The ends were cut back, 8 bases at V and 4 bases at J, with 18 bases in the middle. CDR3 length: 15 amino acids. CDR1 and CDR2 (germline): LNHNV, YYDKDF (reference sequence). The CDR3 sequence is CATATYGGSYNEQFF. CDR3 bases: TGTGCCACCGCGACGTACGGGGGTTCTTACAATGAGCAGTTCTTC. The entire variable domain, with the rest obtained from reference TRBV15 and TRBJ2-1, is as follows: DAMVIQNPRYQVTQFGKPVTLSCSQTLNHNVMYWYQQKSSQAPKLLFHYYDKDFNNEADTPDNFQSRRPNTSFCFLDIRSPGLGDTAMYLCATATYGGSYNEQFFGPGTRLTVL.

The chain recombines TRBV28 with TRBJ1-2; maybe TRBD1 (5 bases). Trimming cost V 6 bases and J 3 bases, with 14 bases left between them. CDR3 length equals 14 residues. CDR1 is MDHEN, CDR2 SYDVKM, per germline. The DNA of the CDR3 is TGTGCCAGCAGCTCCCTGGGAGGGGACTATGGCTACACCTTC. Protein sequence: CASSSLGGDYGYTF.